The present T cell receptor (beta chain) was sequenced within a study of cytomegalovirus exposure and HLA in healthy donors. Whole-study context: An earlier analysis found roughly 110 million unique TCR beta sequences from approximately 170 million T cells. The study's findings and limits: Within an earlier analysis, most TCR beta V segments proved productive either about 90% or about 30% of the time. The sole available immune exposure information was CMV serostatus.

Notes on this clone: The antigen remains unidentified.

The germline V gene encodes CDR1 SGDLS and CDR2 YYNGEE. The CDR3 has 15 amino acids. V lost 2 bases and J lost 2, with 14 bases in between. 13 Jbeta primers and 60 Vbeta primers were used for the PCR. Authors' processing steps: Per a later analysis, the number of unique TCR beta chains was roughly 83 million, of which around 10 million were shared. The table came from immunoSEQ multiplex PCR; TCRdb's copy has only in-frame clones and leaves some out. The V and J calls and clone size were taken over from that table, and D and trimming were inferred from the DNA. This repertoire shows about 96,000 clones, 65% to 75% found once; its top ten account for 13% to 15%.

This receptor was taken from a woman aged 70-85 years in good health and CMV-seropositive. Sequencing was done on a sample of PBMCs. The chain carries TRBV9 and TRBJ2-7; a weak D match, TRBD2 (7 bases). The CDR3 is CASSVMKGGAYEQYF. DNA for the CDR3: TGTGCCAGCAGCGTGATGAAAGGGGGGGCCTACGAGCAGTACTTC.